This T cell receptor (beta chain) was captured in a study of blood T cell repertoires in COVID-19. Across the study: Acute and convalescent COVID-19 samples came from the United States, Italy and Spain. In each case, the material was cDNA or gDNA derived from T cells, B-cell-depleted T cells, or PBMCs.

Points on this clone: The junction shows a germline mismatch at one end, possibly a read error.

In Seattle, patients joined the study during active infection and were tracked longitudinally. The germline gives CDR1 SGHTA, CDR2 FQGTGA. CDR3 length equals 15 residues. Authors' processing steps: For nucleated cells, counts were estimated from reference gene primer amplification. TCRdb's copy holds only in-frame clones and misses some; the assay was immunoSEQ multiplex PCR. Clonal size and the V and J genes are those of that table, whereas D and trimming came from the DNA. The sample yields 200,000 or so clones, around 90% seen once. This TCR derives from a young man with COVID-19, enrolled during active disease. This rearrangement joins TRBV7-3 to TRBJ2-7, with 7 bases fitting TRBD1. Material for sequencing was peripheral blood. The CDR3 loop is CASSLLGTASSEQYF. DNA of the CDR3: TGTGCCAGCAGCTTACTAGGGACAGCCTCCTCCGAGCAGTACTTC.